A single sample is the source of the 9 T cell receptor beta chains below, sequenced in a study of control samples from healthy donors and cancer patients. Data came from immunoSEQ multiplex PCR; TCRdb stores just in-frame clones and leaves some out. The data hold 100,000 to 150,000 clones, with roughly 89% observed a single time. The specimen was blood. These receptor sequences come from a man younger than 35 in good health.

The chain joins TRBV11-3 to TRBJ2-3; 9 positions agree with TRBD1. The CDR3 is 15 amino acids. Trimming at V came to 4 bases and at J to 2 bases, leaving 4 bases not matched to a gene. Per the germline V gene, CDR1 is SGHNT and CDR2 is YENEEA. The CDR3 reads CASSSTGGYTDTQYF. The CDR3 DNA follows: TGTGCCAGCAGCTCTACAGGGGGCTACACAGATACGCAGTATTTT.

A single count supports this clone. J is TRBJ2-1 and V is TRBV13; 7 bases align to TRBD2. The CDR3 sequence is 16 residues long. J was trimmed by 0 bases and V by 2 bases; bases with no gene match: 4. Germline assignment: CDR1 PRHDT and CDR2 FYEKMQ (reference sequence). The CDR3 loop is CASSLLGGSSYNEQFF. The CDR3 coding sequence is TGTGCCAGCAGCTTATTGGGGGGGAGCTCCTACAATGAGCAGTTCTTC.

The V and J genes are TRBV5-1 and TRBJ2-7; 13 bases are shared with TRBD2. J lost 3 bases, V lost 4 bases, and 7 bases had no gene match. Germline V gives CDR1 SGHRS, CDR2 YFSETQ. This CDR3 has 16 residues. The DNA for the CDR3 is TGCGCCAGCAGCCCGACTAGCGGGGGGCTAAACTACGAGCAGTACTTC. Translated: CASSPTSGGLNYEQYF.

The V gene is TRBV7-9, the J gene TRBJ1-1, with a tentative D call TRBD1 (5 bases). This CDR3 comprises 13 residues. The germline V and J ends were trimmed by 0 bases and 5 bases, with 7 bases remaining between them. Germline V CDR1 and CDR2: SEHNR, FQNEAQ (reference sequence). The CDR3 loop is CASSLAGETEAFF. The CDR3 DNA is TGTGCCAGCAGCTTAGCAGGGGAGACTGAAGCTTTCTTT.

V and J are TRBV10-3 and TRBJ2-7; 8 bases fit TRBD2. This CDR3 has 12 amino acids. Germline CDR1 ENHRY, CDR2 SYGVKD. The V and J ends lost 10 bases and 3 bases, in that order; junction bases with no gene match: 5. The DNA for the CDR3 is TGTGCCACCGGGGGGGGAGGCTACGAGCAGTACTTC. Translated, it gives CATGGGGYEQYF.

J is TRBJ2-3 and V is TRBV5-1; 10 bases fit TRBD1. Germline CDR1 SGHRS, CDR2 YFSETQ. J gave up 4 bases and V 7 bases, and 6 bases lay outside the gene matches. This CDR3 comprises 14 residues. The chain's CDR3 is CASVPGQGPDTQYF. For the CDR3, the DNA is TGCGCCAGCGTACCGGGACAGGGGCCAGATACGCAGTATTTT.

This clone was observed a single time. This chain links TRBV18 with TRBJ1-2, with D maybe TRBD1 (6 bases). This CDR3 has 15 amino acids. V gave up 3 bases and J gave up 2 bases, with 13 bases separating them. CDR1 is KGHSH and CDR2 is LQKENI in the germline V gene. The CDR3 region has the DNA TGTGCCAGCTCACCGGGGCAGGGGAAAAACTATGGCTACACCTTC. This sequence encodes CASSPGQGKNYGYTF.

V gene TRBV5-1 combines with J gene TRBJ2-5; D is unclear. Germline V CDR1 and CDR2: SGHRS, YFSETQ. V was cut by 5 bases and J by 2 bases, with 13 bases left in between. There are 14 residues in the CDR3. CDR3 in DNA: TGCGCCAGCAGTCCCCCGAATCAACAAGAGACCCAGTACTTC. This translates into CASSPPNQQETQYF. The full variable domain, with the rest looked up from reference TRBV5-1 and TRBJ2-5, is KAGVTQTPRYLIKTRGQQVTLSCSPISGHRSVSWYQQTPGQGLQFLFEYFSETQRNKGNFPGRFSGRQFSNSRSEMNVSTLELGDSALYLCASSPPNQQETQYFGPGTRLLVL.

This clone occurred a few times. The chain combines TRBV19 with TRBJ2-2; the match to TRBD1 covers 11 bases. The germline V gene has CDR1 LNHDA and CDR2 SQIVND (reference sequence). The J segment lost 7 bases and the V segment lost 6 bases, leaving 7 bases of the junction unmatched. The CDR3 contains 15 residues. CDR3 DNA sequence: TGTGCCAGTAGGGACAGGGGGCGGAAGGGCGGGGAGCTGTTTTTT. Amino acid sequence: CASRDRGRKGGELFF.